Only a few counts were recorded for the clone carrying this T cell receptor beta chain. Its matching antigen is unknown. The entry originates in a study of shared clonotypes between healthy human individuals. Caucasian adults living in Nashville, Tennessee, provided all samples. Study-level findings and limits: Generation of non-shared clonotypes was less probable than generation of clonotypes shared by all four donors.

Germline CDR1 reads SGHVS; CDR2 reads FQNEAQ. V was clipped by 1 base and J by 1 base, with 14 bases between them. This CDR3 is 17 amino acids long. Here immunoSEQ multiplex PCR was the method, and the copy in TCRdb shows in-frame clones only, minus some. Of about 660,000 clones listed, around 74% are singletons. The source material was memory CD4+ T cells sorted from blood. Subset defined: CD45RA-negative fraction. The source is a woman under 40 in good health. V usage is TRBV7-8 and J usage is TRBJ1-5; no firm D call. This CDR3 reads CASSLVWAPGSNQPQHF. DNA for the CDR3: TGTGCCAGCAGCTTAGTATGGGCCCCCGGGAGCAATCAGCCCCAGCATTTT.